These 30 T cell receptor beta chains were all obtained from the same sample, sequenced in a study of blood T cell repertoires in COVID-19. TCRdb's copy holds only in-frame clones and misses some; the assay was immunoSEQ multiplex PCR. Here the sample spans about 160,000 clones, approximately 90% being singletons. The material sequenced was peripheral blood. The source is a woman aged 60-70 years who had recovered from COVID-19.

The rearrangement joins TRBV7-2 to TRBJ1-2; D remains unclear. Trimming left V 2 bases short and J 2 bases short, with 3 bases between. Germline V gene data show CDR1 as SGHTA and CDR2 as FQGNSA. The CDR3 is made up of 12 amino acids. CDR3 sequence: CASSLLNYGYTF. The CDR3 DNA sequence: TGTGCCAGCAGCTTACTGAACTATGGCTACACCTTC.

This chain connects TRBV7-2 to TRBJ2-2; TRBD1 aligns across 8 bases. The trim removed 2 bases at V and 3 bases at J, leaving 2 bases unmatched. Germline assignment: CDR1 SGHTA and CDR2 FQGNSA. There are 15 residues in the CDR3. CDR3 amino acids: CASSLLQGDTGELFF. CDR3 DNA sequence: TGTGCCAGCAGCTTATTACAGGGGGACACCGGGGAGCTGTTTTTT.

A single count supports this clone. The CDR3 sequence: CAIRGSEDNEQFF. The CDR3 coding sequence is TGTGCCATCAGGGGGAGTGAGGACAATGAGCAGTTCTTC. V and J are TRBV10-3 and TRBJ2-1; D may be TRBD2 (5 bases). The CDR3 runs to 13 residues. Germline V lookup: CDR1 ENHRY, CDR2 SYGVKD. The V end lost 6 bases, the J end lost 5 bases, and 11 bases lay between the germline ends.

This chain uses TRBV27 with TRBJ1-6; TRBD1 agrees at 9 bases. Germline V CDR1 and CDR2: MNHEY, SMNVEV (reference sequence). The CDR3 runs to 17 residues. Trimming took 0 bases from V and 7 from J; bases not matched to a gene: 7. CDR3 amino acids: CASSLSGQGRGNSPLHF. In DNA, the CDR3 is TGTGCCAGCAGTTTATCGGGACAGGGACGGGGGAATTCACCCCTCCACTTT.

The rearrangement uses TRBV28 and TRBJ1-1, with 7 nucleotides matching TRBD1. CDR3 length: 14 amino acids. Germline values: CDR1 MDHEN, CDR2 SYDVKM. J gave up 1 base and V 7 bases, and 6 bases lay outside the gene matches. In DNA, the CDR3 is TGTGCCAGCACCCAGGGACAGTCGAACACTGAAGCTTTCTTT. Translating it yields CASTQGQSNTEAFF.

The V gene is TRBV3-1 (or the pseudogene TRBV3-2), the J gene TRBJ2-5, with D possibly TRBD2 on 7 matching bases. The CDR3 totals 14 residues. Germline-derived CDR1 and CDR2 are LGHDT and YNNKEL (reference sequence). V gave up 7 bases and J gave up 5 bases, with 17 bases separating them. DNA of the CDR3: TGTGCCAGCACCCTCGGAGGGGGGGTGGAGACCCAGTACTTC. As protein: CASTLGGGVETQYF.

The chain uses TRBV19 and TRBJ1-1; 8 bases line up with TRBD1. The CDR3 contains 15 residues. V trimming: 3 bases; J trimming: 4 bases; junction bases outside the gene matches: 7. CDR1 and CDR2 from the germline V gene are LNHDA and SQIVND (reference sequence). The CDR3 spells CASSMGSGGSTEAFF. CDR3 in DNA: TGTGCCAGTAGTATGGGGTCAGGGGGCAGCACTGAAGCTTTCTTT.

The chain joins TRBV7-6 to TRBJ2-2; 10 bases match TRBD2. The CDR3 is 19 amino acids. Germline-derived CDR1 and CDR2 are SGHVS and FNYEAQ. V was pared by 1 base and J by 0 bases, with 8 bases of the junction left unmatched. CDR3 loop: CASSLVASGGTANTGELFF. Here the CDR3 DNA reads TGTGCCAGCAGCTTAGTGGCTAGCGGGGGAACAGCGAACACCGGGGAGCTGTTTTTT. Variable domain in full (rest from reference TRBV7-6 and TRBJ2-2): GAGVSQSPRYKVTKRGQDVALRCDPISGHVSLYWYRQALGQGPEFLTYFNYEAQQDKSGLPNDRFSAERPEGSISTLTIQRTEQRDSAMYRCASSLVASGGTANTGELFFGEGSRLTVL.

The chain carries TRBV27 and TRBJ1-2; D gene unclear. The CDR3 loop spans 13 amino acids. CDR1 MNHEY and CDR2 SMNVEV come from the germline V gene (reference sequence). V was cut by 6 bases and J by 2 bases, with 10 bases left in between. The CDR3 reads CASRMSGNYGYTF. In DNA, the CDR3 is TGTGCCAGCAGAATGAGCGGGAACTATGGCTACACCTTC.

The rearrangement links TRBV24-1 to TRBJ1-3; D is ambiguous. V was clipped by 9 bases and J by 1 base, with 15 bases between them. Germline CDR1 KGHDR, CDR2 SFDVKD. This CDR3 comprises 15 residues. The CDR3 sequence: CATRSYGLSGNTIYF. The CDR3 nucleotides are TGTGCCACCCGGTCCTATGGGCTTTCTGGAAACACCATATATTTT.

The V and J genes are TRBV7-3 and TRBJ1-1; 7 positions agree with TRBD1. After removal of 4 bases from V and 4 bases from J, the junction contained 6 bases not matched to a gene. This CDR3 region has 14 residues. Germline V gene sequence: CDR1 SGHTA, CDR2 FQGTGA. The CDR3 region is CASSSQGEVTEAFF. CDR3 DNA sequence: TGTGCCAGCAGCTCGCAGGGGGAAGTCACTGAAGCTTTCTTT.

This clone has a single count. The J gene is TRBJ2-5, the V gene TRBV5-5, with D possibly matching TRBD1 (6 bases). Germline V gene lookup returns CDR1 SGHKS and CDR2 YYEKEE (reference sequence). The CDR3 contains 16 residues. The V end was cut by 2 bases, the J end by 5 bases, with 19 bases between. CDR3 protein: CASSLRPGHERETQYF. CDR3 DNA: TGTGCCAGCAGCTTACGACCGGGACACGAGCGGGAGACCCAGTACTTC.

The chain recombines TRBV9 with TRBJ2-3, with D maybe TRBD2 (7 bases). CDR3 length: 16 residues. V was pared by 0 bases and J by 2 bases, with 13 bases between. The germline V gene has CDR1 SGDLS and CDR2 YYNGEE. The CDR3 spells CASSVAAGANTDTQYF. DNA for the CDR3: TGTGCCAGCAGCGTAGCCGCGGGGGCCAACACAGATACGCAGTATTTT.

J is TRBJ2-1 and V is TRBV11-3, with 7 bases aligning to TRBD1. The CDR3 spans 16 residues. Germline V gene lookup returns CDR1 SGHNT and CDR2 YENEEA. Trimming took 4 bases from V and 0 from J; bases not matched to a gene: 6. Written as DNA, the CDR3 is TGTGCCAGCAGCTCCCGACAGGGCAGCTCCTACAATGAGCAGTTCTTC. It is translated as CASSSRQGSSYNEQFF. Complete variable domain (other parts from reference TRBV11-3 and TRBJ2-1): EAGVVQSPRYKIIEKKQPVAFWCNPISGHNTLYWYLQNLGQGPELLIRYENEEAVDDSQLPKDRFSAERLKGVDSTLKIQPAELGDSAVYLCASSSRQGSSYNEQFFGPGTRLTVL.

The chain couples TRBV5-6 to TRBJ2-7, with 8 bases that match TRBD2. Germline CDR1 reads SGHDT; CDR2 reads YYEEEE. This CDR3 has 14 amino acids. V shed 0 bases and J 2 bases; nucleotides not matched to a gene: 1. The CDR3 nucleotides read TGTGCCAGCAGCTTGGGACTAGCGACCTACGAGCAGTACTTC. It specifies CASSLGLATYEQYF.

This clone was observed a single time. The chain carries TRBV10-3 and TRBJ2-5, with 8 bases aligning to TRBD1. V trimming: 6 bases; J trimming: 5 bases; junction bases outside the gene matches: 11. CDR3 size: 15 residues. CDR1 is ENHRY and CDR2 is SYGVKD in the germline V gene. The CDR3 bases are TGTGCCATCAGGGATGGGACAGGAGAGATCGAGACCCAGTACTTC. Translated: CAIRDGTGEIETQYF.

This clone was detected only a few times. The gene calls are TRBV7-8 and TRBJ1-2; D gene ambiguous. The CDR3 runs 14 residues. The V gene's germline CDR1 is SGHVS and CDR2 FQNEAQ. Trimming removed 1 base from V and 0 bases from J, with 6 bases in between. This CDR3 reads CASSLGRSNYGYTF. The CDR3 DNA follows: TGTGCCAGCAGCTTAGGCAGATCTAACTATGGCTACACCTTC.

The chain carries TRBV7-8 and TRBJ2-3; D gene unclear. The V end lost 4 bases, the J end lost 5 bases, and 10 bases lay between the germline ends. Germline V gene sequence: CDR1 SGHVS, CDR2 FQNEAQ. The CDR3 runs to 13 residues. CDR3 amino acids: CASSSPRLDTQYF. CDR3 DNA: TGTGCCAGCAGCTCCCCCCGACTAGATACGCAGTATTTT.

The chain carries TRBV3-1 (or the pseudogene TRBV3-2) and TRBJ1-1, with D possibly TRBD1 on 5 matching bases. V gave up 4 bases and J gave up 5 bases, with 11 bases separating them. Germline-derived CDR1 and CDR2 are LGHDT and YNNKEL (reference sequence). This CDR3 has 13 amino acids. CDR3 DNA: TGTGCCAGCAGCCGTCGGGCAGGGACTGAAGCTTTCTTT. Translated: CASSRRAGTEAFF.

The chain links TRBV4-1 to TRBJ1-1; tentative D call: TRBD1 (5 bases). Germline-derived CDR1 and CDR2 are MGHRA and YSYEKL. The CDR3 is 16 residues long. V gave up 2 bases and J gave up 6 bases, with 19 bases separating them. The CDR3 sequence: CASSQKWMGIGAEAFF. CDR3 DNA sequence: TGCGCCAGCAGCCAAAAATGGATGGGGATAGGGGCTGAAGCTTTCTTT.

This chain uses TRBV7-9 with TRBJ1-6; D is uncertain. Germline V CDR1 and CDR2: SEHNR, FQNEAQ (reference sequence). The V and J ends lost 2 bases and 9 bases respectively, with 11 bases between them. The CDR3 length is 14 residues. CDR3 residues: CASSLSAQSSPLHF. The CDR3 nucleotides are TGTGCCAGCAGCTTATCTGCACAGTCTTCACCCCTCCACTTT.

This chain joins TRBV28 and TRBJ2-5; maybe TRBD1 (6 bases). CDR3 length: 14 residues. V was trimmed by 4 bases and J by 5 bases, leaving 14 bases between them. Germline values: CDR1 MDHEN, CDR2 SYDVKM. CDR3 amino acids: CASSYPRTAETQYF. CDR3 coding DNA: TGTGCCAGCAGTTATCCCCGGACAGCGGAGACCCAGTACTTC.

V usage is TRBV15 and J usage is TRBJ2-7; D perhaps matches TRBD1 (6 bases). V lost 0 bases, J lost 4 bases, and 7 bases lay in between. The germline V gene has CDR1 LNHNV and CDR2 YYDKDF (reference sequence). The CDR3 extends over 13 amino acids. The CDR3 DNA sequence: TGTGCCACCAGCAGAGATACAGGGTACGAGCAGTACTTC. Its translation is CATSRDTGYEQYF.

V and J are TRBV28 and TRBJ1-1, with 9 positions matching TRBD1. The junction had 13 bases not matched to a gene; V was cut back by 8 bases and J by 6 bases. The CDR3 is 15 residues long. In germline, CDR1 is MDHEN, CDR2 SYDVKM. CDR3 DNA: TGTGCCAGCGAGGGGGTCGGGACAGGGACGGCTGAAGCTTTCTTT. This codes for CASEGVGTGTAEAFF.

The gene calls are TRBV5-1 and TRBJ1-2, with D possibly TRBD1 on 6 matching bases. V dropped 3 bases and J dropped 6 bases, with 9 bases sitting between them. Germline assignment: CDR1 SGHRS and CDR2 YFSETQ. The CDR3 covers 12 residues. CDR3 bases: TGCGCCAGCAGCTCCCAGGGGCATGGCTACACCTTC. It encodes CASSSQGHGYTF.

This chain links TRBV30 with TRBJ1-2; TRBD1 aligns across 8 bases. Germline V CDR1 and CDR2: GTSNPN, SVGIG (reference sequence). This CDR3 spans 17 amino acids. V shed 0 bases and J 3 bases; nucleotides not matched to a gene: 12. The CDR3 nucleotides are TGTGCCTGGAGTGTACTTGGACAGGGTGGGAGGGACTATGGCTACACCTTC. This codes for CAWSVLGQGGRDYGYTF.

In DNA, the CDR3 is TGCGCCAGCAGCATTGAGACAGGGATCGATTCACCCCTCCACTTT. This gives the protein CASSIETGIDSPLHF. The chain recombines TRBV5-1 with TRBJ1-6; 7 bases align to TRBD1. Germline lookup yields CDR1 SGHRS and CDR2 YFSETQ. V trimming: 4 bases; J trimming: 8 bases; junction bases outside the gene matches: 9. This CDR3 has 15 amino acids.

This rearrangement joins TRBV5-4 to TRBJ2-2; a weak D match, TRBD2 (5 bases). The CDR3 has 14 amino acids. Trimming cost V 0 bases and J 6 bases, with 9 bases left between them. CDR1 and CDR2 from the germline V gene are SGHNT and YYREEE (reference sequence). The CDR3, as DNA: TGTGCCAGCAGCTTGGCCCTGGAGGCCGGGGAGCTGTTTTTT. Translating gives CASSLALEAGELFF.

This rearrangement joins TRBV19 to TRBJ1-5; D gene unclear. The CDR3 consists of 15 residues. CDR1 and CDR2 (germline): LNHDA, SQIVND (reference sequence). V gave up 2 bases and J gave up 4 bases, with 12 bases separating them. The CDR3 bases are TGTGCCAGTAGTATATCTACTAGCTCAAATCAGCCCCAGCATTTT. It codes for CASSISTSSNQPQHF.

As concerns this clone: Other DNA sequences of this sample code for an identical CDR3. The chain is built from TRBV28 and TRBJ1-4; 8 positions agree with TRBD1. The germline V gene has CDR1 MDHEN and CDR2 SYDVKM. This CDR3 is 15 amino acids long. V gave up 2 bases and J gave up 5 bases; unmatched junction bases: 4. The CDR3 region is CASSLPGQANEKLFF. The CDR3 DNA sequence: TGTGCCAGCAGTTTACCGGGACAGGCCAATGAAAAACTGTTTTTT.